This TCR beta chain came from a study of blood T cell repertoires in COVID-19. Study at large: PBMCs, B-cell-depleted T cells, or T cells were the source of the cDNA or gDNA that made up the material.

This study enrolled people aged roughly 18 to 90 from 24 US geographic areas. Participants' reported clinical history set cohort assignment. Cohort 3 donors were reported recovered after two negative PCRs, clearance, or symptom resolution. Assay used: immunoSEQ multiplex PCR; TCRdb lists only in-frame clones, some missing. The data show a few hundred thousand clones, approximately 84% seen once. Sequenced input: PBMCs or T cells enriched from blood (not recorded which). This receptor was taken from a woman aged 18-35 years who had recovered from COVID-19.

The CDR3 is CASRGGGDRKTYEQYF. The DNA for the CDR3 is TGTGCCAGCAGAGGGGGCGGGGACAGGAAAACCTACGAGCAGTACTTC. The V gene is TRBV6-4, the J gene TRBJ2-7, with 8 positions matching TRBD1. This CDR3 is built from 16 residues. J was trimmed by 2 bases and V by 6 bases; bases with no gene match: 12. Germline loops: CDR1 MRHNA, CDR2 SNTAGT.